This entry lists 14 T cell receptor beta chains sequenced from one sample in a study of control samples from healthy donors and cancer patients. Here immunoSEQ multiplex PCR was the method, and the copy in TCRdb shows in-frame clones only, minus some. The data contain about 160,000 clones, around 90% of them singletons. The sequencing input was blood. The receptors were gathered from a man in his thirties or forties in good health.

About this clone: Because the CDR3's place on the DNA is in doubt, the DNA is left out and the CDR3 is given as listed by TCRdb. This sequence joins TRBV6-5 and TRBJ2-1; the table's D gene call, TRBD2, was not cross checked with the DNA. The CDR3 is 14 residues long, ends included. Germline CDR1 and CDR2: MNHEY and SVGAGI. CDR3 in amino acids: CASSSASDFREQFF.

V gene TRBV27 combines with J gene TRBJ2-3; TRBD1 matches at 8 bases. Germline V gene sequence: CDR1 MNHEY, CDR2 SMNVEV (reference sequence). The CDR3 is 16 residues long. Trimming took 5 bases from V and 7 from J; bases not matched to a gene: 14. The CDR3 loop is CASSPRQGTLSNTQYF. The CDR3 DNA follows: TGTGCCAGCAGTCCCAGACAGGGGACTCTTTCCAATACGCAGTATTTT.

This clone has only one observation. V usage is TRBV5-1 and J usage is TRBJ2-5; D might be TRBD1 (5 bases). Trimming pared 4 bases from V and 2 bases from J, leaving 15 bases between. Per germline, CDR1 SGHRS and CDR2 YFSETQ. The CDR3 loop spans 15 amino acids. CDR3 region: CASSLRRGPQETQYF. The DNA of the CDR3 is TGCGCCAGCAGCCTGAGAAGGGGCCCTCAAGAGACCCAGTACTTC.

The J gene is TRBJ2-2, the V gene TRBV6-5, with D uncertain. Between the trimmed V and J ends, which lost 0 bases and 6 bases, there was a span of 14 bases. CDR1 and CDR2 (germline): MNHEY, SVGAGI. The CDR3 spans 16 residues. CDR3 nucleotide sequence: TGTGCCAGCAGTTACTCCGTTTCCCGAAATGCCGGGGAGCTGTTTTTT. It encodes CASSYSVSRNAGELFF.

V is TRBV9 and J is TRBJ2-7; D might be TRBD1 or TRBD2, each matching 5 bases. CDR1 and CDR2 from the germline V gene are SGDLS and YYNGEE. Trimming took 6 bases from V and 0 from J, leaving 13 bases between them. The CDR3 is 14 residues long. The CDR3 here is CASTPGPYSYEQYF. Here the CDR3 DNA reads TGTGCCAGCACCCCGGGACCCTACTCCTACGAGCAGTACTTC. Full variable domain (rest looked up from reference TRBV9 and TRBJ2-7): DSGVTQTPKHLITATGQRVTLRCSPRSGDLSVYWYQQSLDQGLQFLIQYYNGEERAKGNILERFSAQQFPDLHSELNLSSLELGDSALYFCASTPGPYSYEQYFGPGTRLTVT.

V is TRBV27 and J is TRBJ1-5; D is unclear. The CDR3 has 12 residues. In germline, CDR1 is MNHEY, CDR2 SMNVEV (reference sequence). V was trimmed by 3 bases and J by 7 bases, leaving 7 bases between them. This chain's CDR3 is CASSFPGQPQHF. Here the CDR3 DNA reads TGTGCCAGCAGTTTCCCTGGACAGCCCCAGCATTTT.

The chain has TRBV11-2 and TRBJ2-7; the D call may be TRBD1 or TRBD2 (6 bases each). Trimming took off 4 bases at V and 7 bases at J, with 17 bases between the two ends. Germline CDR1 and CDR2: SGHAT and FQNNGV. This CDR3 spans 14 amino acids. As DNA, the CDR3 is TGTGCCAGCAGCTCTAGGAGGGGGTCGTTAGAGCAGTACTTC. Translated: CASSSRRGSLEQYF.

The chain carries TRBV29-1 and TRBJ1-2, with D maybe TRBD1 (6 bases). This CDR3 comprises 14 residues. Germline CDR1 SQVTM, CDR2 ANQGSEA. V was pared by 2 bases and J by 0 bases, with 10 bases between. CDR3 residues: CSVELGATNYGYTF. DNA for the CDR3: TGCAGCGTTGAACTGGGGGCAACTAACTATGGCTACACCTTC.

This chain joins TRBV7-6 and TRBJ1-1; unclear D gene. Trimming left V 1 base short and J 4 bases short, with 13 bases between. The germline gives CDR1 SGHVS, CDR2 FNYEAQ. The CDR3 consists of 15 residues. CDR3 coding DNA: TGTGCCAGCAGCTTAGTAGGCGGGTCCTCCACTGAAGCTTTCTTT. Translating it yields CASSLVGGSSTEAFF.

The chain combines TRBV5-1 with TRBJ2-1; unclear D gene. V lost 1 base and J 7 bases, leaving 9 bases between the germline ends. The CDR3 loop spans 13 amino acids. CDR1 is SGHRS, CDR2 YFSETQ, per germline. This CDR3 reads CASSLSAPNEQFF. In DNA form, the CDR3 reads TGCGCCAGCAGCTTGAGTGCCCCTAATGAGCAGTTCTTC.

Points on this clone: The junction does not match germline at one end; this may be a read error. The chain uses TRBV7-9 and TRBJ2-4; 9 nucleotides agree with TRBD1. The CDR3 contains 13 residues. Germline V lookup: CDR1 SEHNR, CDR2 FQNEAQ (reference sequence). CDR3 nucleotides: TGTGCCAGCAGCTTGGGACAGGGAAACATTCAATACTTC. Encoded protein: CASSLGQGNIQYF.

The chain links TRBV4-1 to TRBJ1-4; D unclear. Germline assignment: CDR1 MGHRA and CDR2 YSYEKL. Trimming pared 0 bases from V and 4 bases from J, leaving 12 bases between. This CDR3 region has 16 residues. In nucleotides, the CDR3 is TGCGCCAGCAGCCAAGACTGGAAAGGAAATAATGAAAAACTGTTTTTT. Its translation is CASSQDWKGNNEKLFF.

The V call is TRBV28, the J call TRBJ2-4, with 7 bases lining up with TRBD2. CDR1 is MDHEN and CDR2 is SYDVKM in the germline V gene. The V and J ends lost 5 bases and 12 bases, in that order; junction bases with no gene match: 7. This CDR3 is built from 12 residues. Here the CDR3 reads CASSERDEDQYF. Here the CDR3 DNA reads TGTGCCAGCAGTGAGCGGGATGAGGATCAGTACTTC. Full variable domain (rest looked up from reference TRBV28 and TRBJ2-4): DVKVTQSSRYLVKRTGEKVFLECVQDMDHENMFWYRQDPGLGLRLIYFSYDVKMKEKGDIPEGYSVSREKKERFSLILESASTNQTSMYLCASSERDEDQYFGAGTRLSVL.

The V gene is TRBV12-3 or TRBV12-4, the J gene TRBJ1-1, with D hard to call. V was trimmed by 3 bases and J by 3 bases, leaving 8 bases between them. The CDR3 sequence is 13 residues long. CDR3 amino acids: CASSFRLDTEAFF. The CDR3 DNA is TGTGCCAGCAGTTTCCGGCTGGACACTGAAGCTTTCTTT.